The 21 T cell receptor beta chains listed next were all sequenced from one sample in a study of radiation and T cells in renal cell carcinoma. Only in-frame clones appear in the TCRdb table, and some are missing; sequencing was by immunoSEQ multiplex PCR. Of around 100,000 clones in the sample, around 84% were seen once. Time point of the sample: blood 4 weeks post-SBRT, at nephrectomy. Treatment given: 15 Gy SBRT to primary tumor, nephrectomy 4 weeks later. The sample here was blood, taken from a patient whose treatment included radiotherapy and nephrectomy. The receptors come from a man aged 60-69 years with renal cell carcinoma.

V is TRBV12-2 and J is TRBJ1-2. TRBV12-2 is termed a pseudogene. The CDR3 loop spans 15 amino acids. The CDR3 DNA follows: TGTGCAAGTCGCTTAGTGCGGTCCCGGGTCTGGGACTACACCTTC. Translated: CASRLVRSRVWDYTF.

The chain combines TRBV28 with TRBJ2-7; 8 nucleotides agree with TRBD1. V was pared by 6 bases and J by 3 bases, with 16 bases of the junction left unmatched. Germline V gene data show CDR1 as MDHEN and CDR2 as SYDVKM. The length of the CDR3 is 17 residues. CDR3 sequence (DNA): TGTGCCAGCAGCCCTCGAAGCCCAGGGGGCATCCTCTACGAGCAGTACTTC. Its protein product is CASSPRSPGGILYEQYF.

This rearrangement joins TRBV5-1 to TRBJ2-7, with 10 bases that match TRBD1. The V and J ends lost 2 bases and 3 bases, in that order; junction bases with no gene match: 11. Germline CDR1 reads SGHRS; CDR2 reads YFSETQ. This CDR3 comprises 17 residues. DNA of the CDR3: TGCGCCAGCAGCTTCGACAGGGGGCTCCGCGGGGACTACGAGCAGTACTTC. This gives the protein CASSFDRGLRGDYEQYF.

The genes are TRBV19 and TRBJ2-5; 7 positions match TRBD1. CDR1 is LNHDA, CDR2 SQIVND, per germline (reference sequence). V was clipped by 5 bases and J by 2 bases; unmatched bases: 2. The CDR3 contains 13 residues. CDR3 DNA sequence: TGTGCCAGTAGTCGGGACAGACAAGAGACCCAGTACTTC. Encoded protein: CASSRDRQETQYF.

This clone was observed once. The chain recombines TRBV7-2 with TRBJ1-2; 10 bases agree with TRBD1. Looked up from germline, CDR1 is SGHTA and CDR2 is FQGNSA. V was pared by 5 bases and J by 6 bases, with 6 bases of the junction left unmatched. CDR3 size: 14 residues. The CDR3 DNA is TGTGCCAGCAGCGACCTCGACAGGGGGCATGGCTACACCTTC. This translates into CASSDLDRGHGYTF.

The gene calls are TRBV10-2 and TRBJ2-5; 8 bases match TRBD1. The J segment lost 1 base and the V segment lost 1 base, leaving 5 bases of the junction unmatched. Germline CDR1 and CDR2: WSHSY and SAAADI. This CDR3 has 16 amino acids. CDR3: CASSEYRDRLQETQYF. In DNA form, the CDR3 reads TGCGCCAGCAGTGAGTACCGGGACAGGCTCCAAGAGACCCAGTACTTC.

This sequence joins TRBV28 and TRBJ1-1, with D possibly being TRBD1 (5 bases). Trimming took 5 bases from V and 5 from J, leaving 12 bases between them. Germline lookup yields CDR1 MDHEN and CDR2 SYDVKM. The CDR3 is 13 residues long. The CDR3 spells CASSGGAHTEAFF. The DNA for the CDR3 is TGTGCCAGCAGTGGCGGGGCGCATACTGAAGCTTTCTTT.

CDR3: CASSHWGDSGTEAFF. CDR3 coding DNA: TGTGCCAGCAGTCACTGGGGAGACAGTGGAACTGAAGCTTTCTTT. The chain has TRBV25-1 and TRBJ1-1; maybe TRBD1 (5 bases). Germline CDR1 reads MGHDK; CDR2 reads SYGVNS. The V and J ends lost 5 bases and 5 bases respectively, with 18 bases between them. The CDR3 is 15 amino acids. The entire variable domain, with the rest obtained from reference TRBV25-1 and TRBJ1-1, is as follows: EADIYQTPRYLVIGTGKKITLECSQTMGHDKMYWYQQDPGMELHLIHYSYGVNSTEKGDLSSESTVSRIRTEHFPLTLESARPSHTSQYLCASSHWGDSGTEAFFGQGTRLTVV.

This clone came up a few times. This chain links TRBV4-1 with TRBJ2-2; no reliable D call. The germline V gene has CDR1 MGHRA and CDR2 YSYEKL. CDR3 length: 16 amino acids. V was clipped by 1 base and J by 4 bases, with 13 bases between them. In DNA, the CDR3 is TGCGCCAGCAGCCAAGCCAACTTGGTCATCACCGGGGAGCTGTTTTTT. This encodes CASSQANLVITGELFF.

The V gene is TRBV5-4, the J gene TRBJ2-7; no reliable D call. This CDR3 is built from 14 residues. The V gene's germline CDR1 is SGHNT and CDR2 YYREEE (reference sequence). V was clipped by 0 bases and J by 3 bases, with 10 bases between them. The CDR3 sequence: CASSLDGAVYEQYF. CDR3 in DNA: TGTGCCAGCAGCTTGGATGGAGCAGTCTACGAGCAGTACTTC.

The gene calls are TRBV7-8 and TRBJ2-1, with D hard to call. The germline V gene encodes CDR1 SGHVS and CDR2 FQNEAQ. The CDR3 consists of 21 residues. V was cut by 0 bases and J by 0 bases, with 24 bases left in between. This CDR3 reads CASSLAVSAKAIKSSYNEQFF. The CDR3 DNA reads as TGTGCCAGCAGCTTAGCGGTTTCAGCCAAGGCGATCAAGAGCTCCTACAATGAGCAGTTCTTC.

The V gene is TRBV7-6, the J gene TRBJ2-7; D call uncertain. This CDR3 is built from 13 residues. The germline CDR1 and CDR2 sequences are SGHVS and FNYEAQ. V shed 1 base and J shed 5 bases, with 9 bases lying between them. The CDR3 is CASSLVSGDEQYF. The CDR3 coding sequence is TGTGCCAGCAGCTTAGTGTCTGGGGACGAGCAGTACTTC.

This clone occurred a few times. CDR3 in amino acids: CASSFSANEKLFF. CDR3 bases: TGTGCCAGCAGCTTTTCGGCTAATGAAAAACTGTTTTTT. V and J are TRBV5-6 and TRBJ1-4; D is unclear. V gave up 2 bases and J gave up 3 bases, with 5 bases separating them. CDR3 size: 13 residues. From germline, CDR1 is SGHDT and CDR2 YYEEEE.

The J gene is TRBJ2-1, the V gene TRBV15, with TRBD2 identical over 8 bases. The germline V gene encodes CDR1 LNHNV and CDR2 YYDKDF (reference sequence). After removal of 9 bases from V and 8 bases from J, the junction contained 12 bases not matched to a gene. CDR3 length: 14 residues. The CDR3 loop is CATDKAGVGYEQFF. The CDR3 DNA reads TGTGCCACAGATAAAGCGGGAGTCGGATATGAGCAGTTCTTC.

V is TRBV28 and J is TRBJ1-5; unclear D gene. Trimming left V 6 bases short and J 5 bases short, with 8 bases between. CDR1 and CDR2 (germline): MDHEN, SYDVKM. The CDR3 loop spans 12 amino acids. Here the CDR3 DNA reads TGTGCCAGCAGCCTTCAATATCAGCCCCAGCATTTT. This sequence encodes CASSLQYQPQHF.

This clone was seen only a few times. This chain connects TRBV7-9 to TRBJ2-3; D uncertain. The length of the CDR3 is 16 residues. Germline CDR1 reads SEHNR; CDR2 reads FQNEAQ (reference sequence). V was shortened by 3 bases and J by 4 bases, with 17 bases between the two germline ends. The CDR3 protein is CASSLLTPARADTQYF. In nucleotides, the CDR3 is TGTGCCAGCAGCTTGCTCACCCCCGCTAGGGCAGATACGCAGTATTTT.

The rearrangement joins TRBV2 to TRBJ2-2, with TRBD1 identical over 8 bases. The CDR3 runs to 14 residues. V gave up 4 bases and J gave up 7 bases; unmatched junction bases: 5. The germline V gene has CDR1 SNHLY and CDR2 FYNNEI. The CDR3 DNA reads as TGTGCCAGCAGTGTTTTACAGGGGGGCGGGGAGCTGTTTTTT. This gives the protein CASSVLQGGGELFF.

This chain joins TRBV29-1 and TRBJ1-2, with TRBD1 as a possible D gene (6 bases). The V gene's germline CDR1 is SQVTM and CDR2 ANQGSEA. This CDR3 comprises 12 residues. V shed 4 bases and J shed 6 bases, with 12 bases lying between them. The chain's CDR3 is CSVGGASHGYTF. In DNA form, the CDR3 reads TGCAGCGTTGGGGGGGCATCGCATGGCTACACCTTC.

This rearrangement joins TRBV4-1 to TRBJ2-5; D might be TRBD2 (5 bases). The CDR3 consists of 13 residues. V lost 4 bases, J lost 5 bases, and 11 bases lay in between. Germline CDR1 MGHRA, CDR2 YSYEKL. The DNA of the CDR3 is TGCGCCAGCAGCCGCCGGGGTGGGGAGACCCAGTACTTC. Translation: CASSRRGGETQYF.

The CDR3 is CASSLGAGITGELFF. The CDR3 coding sequence is TGCGCCAGCAGCTTGGGCGCGGGAATTACCGGGGAGCTGTTTTTT. The chain employs TRBV5-1 and TRBJ2-2, with D maybe TRBD2 (6 bases). V dropped 0 bases and J dropped 5 bases, with 11 bases sitting between them. This CDR3 is built from 15 residues. Germline V lookup: CDR1 SGHRS, CDR2 YFSETQ.

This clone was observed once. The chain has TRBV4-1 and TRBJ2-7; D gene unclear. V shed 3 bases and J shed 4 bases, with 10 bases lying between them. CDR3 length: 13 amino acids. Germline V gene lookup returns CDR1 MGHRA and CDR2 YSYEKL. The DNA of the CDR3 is TGCGCCAGCAGCCAGAGCATTGAATACGAGCAGTACTTC. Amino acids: CASSQSIEYEQYF.